A selection of T cell receptor beta chains follows, all from one sample in a study of blood T cells in healthy people across ages. TCRdb analysed the 5' RACE reads with MiXCR anew, one entry per CDR3 protein. The repertoire holds about 1.6 million distinct CDR3 sequences, approximately 32% seen once, with around 11% in the top ten. The sample was blood. All receptors derive from a woman in her twenties or thirties in good health. Each CDR3 is given with its conserved first and last residue. A D gene is named only where the DNA matches it firmly. Some rows have no size entry. The others give once, few or many, or a class for an expanded clone.

>TRBD1|TRBV5-1|few|TRBJ2-7
TGCGCCAGCCGACAGACAGGGGGGTCCTACGAGCAGTACTTC
CASRQTGGSYEQYF
>TRBD2|TRBV4-1|-|TRBJ2-2
TGCGCCAGCAGCCTAAAAGGGGGGGAGAGCAGCGGGAGGATGAGCACCGGGGAGCTGTTTTTT
CASSLKGGESSGRMSTGELFF
>-|TRBV5-1|-|TRBJ2-2
TGCGCCAGCAGCACCGCCGGACCTTCCACCGGGGAGCTGTTTTTT
CASSTAGPSTGELFF
>TRBD2|TRBV6-4|-|TRBJ2-1
TGTGCCAGCAGTGAAGCGGGAGGGGGAGTCAATGAGCAGTTCTTC
CASSEAGGGVNEQFF
>-|TRBV3-1|few|TRBJ2-1
TGTGCCAGCAGCCACGGTAGTGAGCAGTTCTTC
CASSHGSEQFF
>-|TRBV20-1|-|TRBJ1-2
TGCAGTGCCGACCGCGAAGTCAACTATGGCTACACCTTC
CSADREVNYGYTF
>-|TRBV27|-|TRBJ1-1
TGTGCCAGCAGTTTAGGTTGGGGGACCACTGAAGCTTTCTTT
CASSLGWGTTEAFF
>-|TRBV9|few|TRBJ2-1
TGTGCCAGCAGCGTAGAGGGGGGGCCCACTCCCTACAATGAGCAGTTCTTC
CASSVEGGPTPYNEQFF
>-|TRBV10-3|-|TRBJ2-3
TGTGCCATCAGTGTAGCGGAGGGGAAAGATACGCAGTATTTT
CAISVAEGKDTQYF
>-|TRBV5-1|few|TRBJ1-1
TGCGCCAGCAGATCCGACAATTACAACACTGAAGCTTTCTTT
CASRSDNYNTEAFF
>-|TRBV15|-|TRBJ1-2
TGTGCCACCAGCAGAGATGCGAAAGAATATGGCTACACCTTC
CATSRDAKEYGYTF
>-|TRBV20-1|many|TRBJ2-5
TGCAGTGCTAGAGGTACAGGGTTGGAGACCCAGTACTTC
CSARGTGLETQYF
>TRBD1|TRBV5-1|-|TRBJ2-5
TGCGTCAGCAGCTTGGACAGGGGGAGAGGGAAAGGGACCCAGTACTTC
CVSSLDRGRGKGTQYF
>TRBD1|TRBV5-5|-|TRBJ2-1
TGTGCCAGCAGCTCGAGGACAGGGATCTACAATGAGCAGTTCTTC
CASSSRTGIYNEQFF
>-|TRBV7-3|-|TRBJ2-7
TGTGCCAGCAGCTTGAGGGGGGGGGAGAGCTACGAGCAGTACTTC
CASSLRGGESYEQYF
>-|TRBV2|-|TRBJ2-7
TGTGCCAGCAGTGAAGCCCCCGGGCCCCTCTACGAGCAGTACTTC
CASSEAPGPLYEQYF
>-|TRBV20-1|few|TRBJ2-7
TGCAGTGCACCTGGGACTGGCTACGAGCAGTACTTC
CSAPGTGYEQYF
>TRBD1|TRBV10-3|-|TRBJ2-7
TGTGCCATCAGTGCGACGGGACAGAACGAGCAGTACTTC
CAISATGQNEQYF
>-|TRBV28|-|TRBJ1-2
TGTGCCAGCAGTTTGGGGGGAGGATCCCTAACTAACTATGGCTACACCTTC
CASSLGGGSLTNYGYTF
>TRBD2|TRBV20-1|many|TRBJ2-1
TGCAGTGCTAGCGCCGGGACTACCGTAAACAATGAGCAGTTCTTC
CSASAGTTVNNEQFF
>-|TRBV28|-|TRBJ1-4
TGTGCCAGCAGTTTGACCCTACAGGAAAAACTGTTTTTT
CASSLTLQEKLFF
>-|TRBV12-3/TRBV12-4|-|TRBJ2-7
TGTGCCAGCAGCCACGGGGGTTTGGGGTACGAGCAGTACTTC
CASSHGGLGYEQYF
>-|TRBV7-9|-|TRBJ2-7
TGTGCCAGTCAATCGACAGACTCCTACGAGCAGTACTTC
CASQSTDSYEQYF
>-|TRBV28|once|TRBJ1-4
TGTACCAGCGATAAAGGGGGGACTAATGAAAAACTGTTTTTT
CTSDKGGTNEKLFF
>TRBD2|TRBV6-2/TRBV6-3|few|TRBJ2-7
TGTGCCAGCAGCTACGCGGGACTAGCGGGGGAGCAGTACTTC
CASSYAGLAGEQYF
>-|TRBV6-2/TRBV6-3|-|TRBJ1-4
TGTGCCTCTGACGCTGGCAATAATGAAAAACTGTTTTTT
CASDAGNNEKLFF
>TRBD1|TRBV29-1|many|TRBJ2-1
TGCAGCGCGGGACAGTCCTACAATGAGCAGTTCTTC
CSAGQSYNEQFF